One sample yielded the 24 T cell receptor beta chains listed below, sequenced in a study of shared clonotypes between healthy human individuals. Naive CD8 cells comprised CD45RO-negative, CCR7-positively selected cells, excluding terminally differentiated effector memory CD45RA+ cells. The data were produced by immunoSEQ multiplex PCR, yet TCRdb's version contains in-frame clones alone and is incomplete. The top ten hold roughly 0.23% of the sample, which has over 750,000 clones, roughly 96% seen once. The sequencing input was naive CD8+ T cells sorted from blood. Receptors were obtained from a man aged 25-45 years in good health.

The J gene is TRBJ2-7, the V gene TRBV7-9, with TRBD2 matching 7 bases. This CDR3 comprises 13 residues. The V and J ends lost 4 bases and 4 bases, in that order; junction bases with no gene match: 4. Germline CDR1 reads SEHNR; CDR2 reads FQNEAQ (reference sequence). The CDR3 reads CASSSGLVYEQYF. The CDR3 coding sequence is TGTGCCAGCAGCTCCGGACTAGTATACGAGCAGTACTTC.

CDR3 coding DNA: TGTGCCAGCAGTTTTAGCGGGGTCACAGATACGCAGTATTTT. This encodes CASSFSGVTDTQYF. The genes are TRBV27 and TRBJ2-3; the match to TRBD2 covers 8 bases. In germline, CDR1 is MNHEY, CDR2 SMNVEV (reference sequence). Trimming removed 3 bases from V and 2 bases from J; junction bases left unmatched: 1. The CDR3 is 14 residues long.

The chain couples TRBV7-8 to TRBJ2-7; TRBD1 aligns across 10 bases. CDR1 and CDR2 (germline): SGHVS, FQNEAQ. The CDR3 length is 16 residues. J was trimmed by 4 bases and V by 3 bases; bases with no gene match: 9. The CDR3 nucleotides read TGTGCCAGCAGCTTGGGGACAGGGGAGGGGGTATACGAGCAGTACTTC. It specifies CASSLGTGEGVYEQYF.

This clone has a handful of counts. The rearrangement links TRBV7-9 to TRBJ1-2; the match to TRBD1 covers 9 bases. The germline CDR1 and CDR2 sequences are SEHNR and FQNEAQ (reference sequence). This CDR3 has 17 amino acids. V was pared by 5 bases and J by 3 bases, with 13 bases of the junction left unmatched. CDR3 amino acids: CASSRPGQGSFHYGYTF. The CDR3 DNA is TGTGCCAGCAGCCGACCGGGACAGGGTTCTTTTCACTATGGCTACACCTTC.

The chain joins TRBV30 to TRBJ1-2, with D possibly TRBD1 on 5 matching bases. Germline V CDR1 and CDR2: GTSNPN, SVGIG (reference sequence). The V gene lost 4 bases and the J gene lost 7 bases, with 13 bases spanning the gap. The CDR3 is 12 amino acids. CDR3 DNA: TGTGCCTGGACAGAAGGGGCGCTTGGCTACACCTTC. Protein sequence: CAWTEGALGYTF.

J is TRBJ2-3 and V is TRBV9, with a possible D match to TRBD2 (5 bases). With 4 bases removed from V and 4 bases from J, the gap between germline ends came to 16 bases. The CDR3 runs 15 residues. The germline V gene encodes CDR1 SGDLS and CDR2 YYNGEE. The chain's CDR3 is CASSPQTGISDTQYF. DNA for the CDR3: TGTGCCAGCAGCCCCCAAACGGGGATTTCAGATACGCAGTATTTT.

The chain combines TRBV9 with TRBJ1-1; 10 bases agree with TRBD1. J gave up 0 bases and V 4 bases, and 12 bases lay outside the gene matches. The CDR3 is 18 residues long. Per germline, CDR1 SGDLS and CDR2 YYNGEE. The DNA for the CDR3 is TGTGCCAGCAGCCAAACGGGACAGGGGTTTGTGGTGAACACTGAAGCTTTCTTT. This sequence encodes CASSQTGQGFVVNTEAFF.

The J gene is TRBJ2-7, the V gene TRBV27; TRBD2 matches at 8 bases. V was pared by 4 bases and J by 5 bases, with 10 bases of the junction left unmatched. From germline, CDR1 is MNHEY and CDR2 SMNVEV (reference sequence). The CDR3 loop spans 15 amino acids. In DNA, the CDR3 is TGTGCCAGCAGTTATGAGGTTAGCGGGACCAACGAGCAGTACTTC. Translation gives CASSYEVSGTNEQYF.

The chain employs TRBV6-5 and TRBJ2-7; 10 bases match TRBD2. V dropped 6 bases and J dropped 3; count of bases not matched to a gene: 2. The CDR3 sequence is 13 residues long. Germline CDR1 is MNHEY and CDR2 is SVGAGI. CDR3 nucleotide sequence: TGTGCCAGCAGCCTAGCGGGAGACTACGAGCAGTACTTC. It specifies CASSLAGDYEQYF.

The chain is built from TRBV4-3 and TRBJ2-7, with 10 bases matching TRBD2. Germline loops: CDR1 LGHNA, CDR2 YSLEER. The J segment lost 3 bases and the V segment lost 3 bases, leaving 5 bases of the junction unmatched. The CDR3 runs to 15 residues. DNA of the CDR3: TGCGCCAGCAGCCAGAGCACTAGCGGGATCTACGAGCAGTACTTC. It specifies CASSQSTSGIYEQYF.

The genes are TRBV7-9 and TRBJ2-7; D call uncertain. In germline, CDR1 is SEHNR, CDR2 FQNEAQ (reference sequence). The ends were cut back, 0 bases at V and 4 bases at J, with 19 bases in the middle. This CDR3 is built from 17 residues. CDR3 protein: CASSLAKDHPTRYEQYF. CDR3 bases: TGTGCCAGCAGCTTAGCCAAAGACCATCCTACTCGTTACGAGCAGTACTTC.

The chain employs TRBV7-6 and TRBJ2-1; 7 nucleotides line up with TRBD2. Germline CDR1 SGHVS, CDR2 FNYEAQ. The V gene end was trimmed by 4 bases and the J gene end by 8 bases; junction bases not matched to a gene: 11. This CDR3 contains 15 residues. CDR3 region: CASSYSSGDTHEQFF. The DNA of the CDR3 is TGTGCCAGCAGCTATTCTAGCGGAGATACCCATGAGCAGTTCTTC.

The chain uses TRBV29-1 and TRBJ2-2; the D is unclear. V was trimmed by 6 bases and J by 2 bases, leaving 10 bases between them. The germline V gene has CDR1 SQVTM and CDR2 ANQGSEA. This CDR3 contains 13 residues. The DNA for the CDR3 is TGCAGCGTCACGGACGCAAACACCGGGGAGCTGTTTTTT. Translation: CSVTDANTGELFF.

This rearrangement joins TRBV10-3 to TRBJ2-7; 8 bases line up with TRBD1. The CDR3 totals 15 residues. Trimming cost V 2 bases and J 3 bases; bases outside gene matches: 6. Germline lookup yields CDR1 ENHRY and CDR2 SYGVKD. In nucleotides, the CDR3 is TGTGCCATCAGTGAGGGACAGGGAGACCTCTACGAGCAGTACTTC. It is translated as CAISEGQGDLYEQYF.

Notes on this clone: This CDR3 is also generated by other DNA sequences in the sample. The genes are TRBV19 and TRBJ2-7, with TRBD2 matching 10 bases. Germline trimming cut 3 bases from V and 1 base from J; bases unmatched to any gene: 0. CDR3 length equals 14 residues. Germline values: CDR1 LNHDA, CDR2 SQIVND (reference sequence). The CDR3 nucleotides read TGTGCCAGTAGTATGACTAGCGGGTCCTACGAGCAGTACTTC. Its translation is CASSMTSGSYEQYF.

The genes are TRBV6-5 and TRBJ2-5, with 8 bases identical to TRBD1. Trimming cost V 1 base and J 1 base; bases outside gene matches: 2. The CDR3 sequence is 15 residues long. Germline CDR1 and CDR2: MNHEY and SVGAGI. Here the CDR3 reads CASSYFTGGQETQYF. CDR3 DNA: TGTGCCAGCAGTTACTTCACAGGGGGCCAAGAGACCCAGTACTTC.

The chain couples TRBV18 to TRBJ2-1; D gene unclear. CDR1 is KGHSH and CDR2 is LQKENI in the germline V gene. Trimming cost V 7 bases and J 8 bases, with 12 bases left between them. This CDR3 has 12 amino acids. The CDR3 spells CASLANRDEQFF. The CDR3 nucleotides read TGTGCCAGCTTAGCTAATAGGGATGAGCAGTTCTTC.

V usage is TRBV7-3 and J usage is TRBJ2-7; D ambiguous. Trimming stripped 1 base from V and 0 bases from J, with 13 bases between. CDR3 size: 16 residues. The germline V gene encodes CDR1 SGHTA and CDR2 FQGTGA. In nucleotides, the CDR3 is TGTGCCAGCAGCTTAAAGTGTGGAGCTCGCTCCTACGAGCAGTACTTC. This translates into CASSLKCGARSYEQYF.

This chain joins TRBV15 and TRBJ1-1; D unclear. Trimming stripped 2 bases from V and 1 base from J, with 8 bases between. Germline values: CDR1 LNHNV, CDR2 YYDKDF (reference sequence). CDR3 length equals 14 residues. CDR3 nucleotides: TGTGCCACCAGCAGACTAGAGGAGAACACTGAAGCTTTCTTT. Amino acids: CATSRLEENTEAFF. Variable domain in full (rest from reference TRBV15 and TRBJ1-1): DAMVIQNPRYQVTQFGKPVTLSCSQTLNHNVMYWYQQKSSQAPKLLFHYYDKDFNNEADTPDNFQSRRPNTSFCFLDIRSPGLGDTAMYLCATSRLEENTEAFFGQGTRLTVV.

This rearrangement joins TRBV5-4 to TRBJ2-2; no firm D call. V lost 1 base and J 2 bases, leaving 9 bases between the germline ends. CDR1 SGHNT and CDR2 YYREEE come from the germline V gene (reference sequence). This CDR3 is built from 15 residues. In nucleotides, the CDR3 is TGTGCCAGCAGCTTGTTCCGCCTCAACACCGGGGAGCTGTTTTTT. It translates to CASSLFRLNTGELFF.

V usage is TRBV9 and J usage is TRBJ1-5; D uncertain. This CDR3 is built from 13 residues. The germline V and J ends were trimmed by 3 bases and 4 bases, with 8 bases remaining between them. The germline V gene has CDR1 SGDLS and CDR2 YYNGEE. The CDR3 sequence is CASSGGENQPQHF. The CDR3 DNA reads TGTGCCAGCAGCGGTGGGGAGAATCAGCCCCAGCATTTT.

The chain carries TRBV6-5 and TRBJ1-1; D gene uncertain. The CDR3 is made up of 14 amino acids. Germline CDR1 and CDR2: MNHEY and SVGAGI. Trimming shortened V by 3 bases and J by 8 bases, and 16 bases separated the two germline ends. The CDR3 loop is CASSYVHPNQEAFF. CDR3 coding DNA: TGTGCCAGCAGTTATGTACACCCGAACCAGGAAGCTTTCTTT.

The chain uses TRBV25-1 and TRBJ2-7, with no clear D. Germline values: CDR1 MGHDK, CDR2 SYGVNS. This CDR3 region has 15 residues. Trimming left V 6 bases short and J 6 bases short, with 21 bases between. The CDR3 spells CASSAPAWTTSEQYF. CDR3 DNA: TGTGCCAGCAGCGCCCCCGCCTGGACGACGTCCGAGCAGTACTTC.

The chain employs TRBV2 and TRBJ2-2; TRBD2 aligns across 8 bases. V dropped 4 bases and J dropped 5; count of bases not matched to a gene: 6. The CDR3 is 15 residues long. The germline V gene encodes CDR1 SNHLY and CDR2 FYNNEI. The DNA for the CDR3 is TGTGCCAGCAGTGTCGGGAGGGTTCGGACCGGGGAGCTGTTTTTT. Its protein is CASSVGRVRTGELFF.